This T cell receptor (beta chain) appears in the sequencing data of a study of early T cells in non-severe SARS-CoV-2 infection. Study-level background: Sequencing was performed on bulk RNA from unsorted whole blood, leaving chains unpaired.

The CDR3 extends over 13 amino acids. V was cut by 1 base and J by 7 bases, with 7 bases left in between. The germline V gene encodes CDR1 KGHDR and CDR2 SFDVKD. This clonotype appeared many times. Its cognate antigen is unknown. Individual cDNA molecules were tagged with unique molecular identifiers. Using its own MiXCR run on the 5' RACE reads, TCRdb lists one record per CDR3 protein. The sample includes 45,000 to 55,000 distinct CDR3 sequences, approximately 10% of them seen just once. Study conclusions and caveats: The VDJdb matching leaned toward anti-spike CD8 responses and overlooked private and CD4 specificities.

This TCR came from an adult who was a healthcare worker with PCR-confirmed SARS-CoV-2 infection or an uninfected control (not recorded which). This chain links TRBV24-1 with TRBJ2-1; no clear D. The sample taken for sequencing was whole blood. As DNA, the CDR3 is TGTGCCACCAGTGATTTTGCGGAGAATGAGCAGTTCTTC. Its translation: CATSDFAENEQFF.